This T cell receptor (beta chain) was observed in a study of shared clonotypes between healthy human individuals. A deep-level run was used for the assay. The repertoire was sequenced with immunoSEQ multiplex PCR; TCRdb's copy has only in-frame clones and lacks some. Altogether hundreds of thousands of clones are present, 74% being singletons, with the ten largest covering under 2%. The V gene end was trimmed by 6 bases and the J gene end by 9 bases; junction bases not matched to a gene: 12. This CDR3 region has 15 residues. CDR1 is ENHRY and CDR2 is SYGVKD in the germline V gene. The TCR was taken from a woman between 25 and 40 years old in good health. Sequencing input: memory CD4+ T cells sorted from blood. Subset meaning: CD45RA-negative fraction. The rearrangement uses TRBV10-3 and TRBJ2-1, with 9 bases matching TRBD1. CDR3 sequence reads: CAISTGTGRRSEQFF. The DNA of the CDR3 is TGTGCCATCAGCACCGGGACAGGGAGAAGGAGTGAGCAGTTCTTC.